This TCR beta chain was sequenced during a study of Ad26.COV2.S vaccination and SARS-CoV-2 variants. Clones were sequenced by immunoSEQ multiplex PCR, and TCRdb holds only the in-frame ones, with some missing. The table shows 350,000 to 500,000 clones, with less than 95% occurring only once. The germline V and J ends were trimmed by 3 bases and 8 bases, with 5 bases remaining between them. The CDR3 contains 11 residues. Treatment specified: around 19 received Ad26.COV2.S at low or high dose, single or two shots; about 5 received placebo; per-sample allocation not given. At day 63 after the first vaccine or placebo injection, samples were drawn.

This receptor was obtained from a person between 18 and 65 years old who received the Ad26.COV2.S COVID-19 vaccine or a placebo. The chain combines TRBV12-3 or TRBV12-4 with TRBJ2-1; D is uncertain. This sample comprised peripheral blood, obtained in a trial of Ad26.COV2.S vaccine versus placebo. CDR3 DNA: TGTGCCAGCAGTTTTTCGCATGAGCAGTTCTTC. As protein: CASSFSHEQFF.